The rows below give T cell receptor beta chains drawn from one sample of a study of blood T cell repertoires in COVID-19. Clones were read by immunoSEQ multiplex PCR, and TCRdb kept only the in-frame ones, dropping some. This table holds about 430,000 clones, 80% to 90% found once. Sequencing input: peripheral blood. The receptors were sampled from a man between 18 and 35 years old with COVID-19, enrolled during active disease. Each CDR3 is given with its conserved first and last residue. A D gene is named only where the DNA matches it firmly. Clone size is not always given. Where it is, it says once, few, many or a class for expanded clones.

CDR3 protein	CDR3 DNA	V gene	J gene	clone size	D gene
CAITSLAGANEQFF	TGTGCCATCACGTCCCTAGCGGGAGCCAATGAGCAGTTCTTC	TRBV10-3	TRBJ2-1	few	TRBD2
CASSLGTGAGNEQFF	TGTGCCAGCAGTTTAGGGACAGGGGCGGGCAATGAGCAGTTCTTC	TRBV27	TRBJ2-1	-	TRBD1
CASSHGGHGYTF	TGTGCCAGCAGTCATGGGGGCCACGGCTACACCTTC	TRBV6-5	TRBJ1-2	-	-
CASSPGLATDTQYF	TGTGCCAGCAGCCCGGGACTAGCGACAGATACGCAGTATTTT	TRBV7-9	TRBJ2-3	-	TRBD2
CASSFAEDTQYF	TGTGCCAGCAGCTTCGCGGAAGATACGCAGTATTTT	TRBV5-5	TRBJ2-3	-	-
CASREDGESGYTF	TGTGCCAGCAGGGAGGACGGGGAGAGTGGCTACACCTTC	TRBV2	TRBJ1-2	once	-
CASGPRVAGVNEQFF	TGTGCCAGCGGCCCCAGGGTAGCGGGAGTCAATGAGCAGTTCTTC	TRBV28	TRBJ2-1	-	TRBD2
CSVEDRDSAGGYTF	TGCAGCGTTGAAGATCGGGACAGCGCTGGTGGCTACACCTTC	TRBV29-1	TRBJ1-2	-	TRBD1
CASSPTPGTVYGYTF	TGTGCCAGCAGTCCTACCCCCGGGACAGTCTATGGCTACACCTTC	TRBV28	TRBJ1-2	-	TRBD1
CASSSPGGAGEKLFF	TGTGCCAGCAGCTCGCCTGGGGGGGCTGGCGAAAAACTGTTTTTT	TRBV7-9	TRBJ1-4	-	-
CASSATGGGETQYF	TGTGCCAGCAGCGCCACAGGGGGCGGAGAGACCCAGTACTTC	TRBV9	TRBJ2-5	-	TRBD1
CASRPTSGAYNEQFF	TGTGCCAGCAGGCCCACTAGCGGGGCCTACAATGAGCAGTTCTTC	TRBV9	TRBJ2-1	-	TRBD2
CASSLTLTYEQYF	TGTGCCAGCAGTTTAACATTAACCTACGAGCAGTACTTC	TRBV12-3/TRBV12-4	TRBJ2-7	-	-
CATTVQGQGTSPLHF	TGCGCCACCACCGTACAGGGACAGGGGACTTCACCCCTCCACTTT	TRBV10-2	TRBJ1-6	-	TRBD1
CASSDLDRSGGNTIYF	TGTGCCAGCAGCGACTTAGACAGGTCGGGTGGAAACACCATATATTTT	TRBV9	TRBJ1-3	-	-
CASSPRTSDTGELFF	TGTGCCAGCTCACCAAGGACTTCGGATACCGGGGAGCTGTTTTTT	TRBV18	TRBJ2-2	once	-
CASSFRGGTEAFF	TGTGCCAGCAGTTTTAGGGGAGGGACTGAAGCTTTCTTT	TRBV12-3/TRBV12-4	TRBJ1-1	few	-
CASRPGQGLNEQFF	TGTGCCAGCAGACCGGGACAGGGACTTAATGAGCAGTTCTTC	TRBV27	TRBJ2-1	-	TRBD1
CARSPDRAYEQYF	TGTGCCAGAAGCCCAGACAGGGCCTACGAGCAGTACTTC	TRBV5-3	TRBJ2-7	-	TRBD1
CAWSPPGNLKKPQHF	TGTGCCTGGAGTCCCCCCGGGAACCTAAAGAAGCCCCAGCATTTT	TRBV30	TRBJ1-5	-	-
CASDYQGQGGYGYTF	TGTGCCAGTGACTACCAAGGACAGGGGGGCTATGGCTACACCTTC	TRBV6-5	TRBJ1-2	-	TRBD1
CASRRSVGFYEQYF	TGTGCCAGCAGAAGAAGCGTGGGTTTTTACGAGCAGTACTTC	TRBV27	TRBJ2-7	-	-
CATSTQSTDTQYF	TGTGCCACCAGTACACAGAGCACAGATACGCAGTATTTT	TRBV24-1	TRBJ2-3	-	-
CASSQAGVGYEQYF	TGCGCCAGCAGCCAAGCGGGAGTGGGTTACGAGCAGTACTTC	TRBV4-1	TRBJ2-7	-	-
CASSLRQGRDTGELFF	TGTGCCAGCAGCCTACGACAGGGAAGGGACACCGGGGAGCTGTTTTTT	TRBV4-2	TRBJ2-2	-	TRBD1
CASSVTSGAQETQYF	TGTGCCAGTAGTGTGACTAGCGGCGCCCAAGAGACCCAGTACTTC	TRBV19	TRBJ2-5	-	TRBD2
CASNPHRATDQPQHF	TGTGCCAGCAACCCGCACAGGGCGACGGATCAGCCCCAGCATTTT	TRBV6-2/TRBV6-3	TRBJ1-5	-	-
CASSFPTTPTYNEQFF	TGTGCCAGCAGTTTCCCTACTACCCCAACCTACAATGAGCAGTTCTTC	TRBV5-4	TRBJ2-1	-	-
CASSSGQTFLSGANVLTF	TGTGCCAGCAGTTCGGGACAGACCTTTCTCTCTGGGGCCAACGTCCTGACTTTC	TRBV27	TRBJ2-6	-	TRBD1
CASSAGLAETQYF	TGTGCCAGCAGCGCCGGACTAGCAGAGACCCAGTACTTC	TRBV13	TRBJ2-5	-	TRBD2
CASRGGMGGYTF	TGCGCCAGCAGGGGAGGGATGGGGGGCTACACCTTC	TRBV4-1	TRBJ1-2	-	-
CASSFGWSAGEVEQYF	TGCGCCAGCAGCTTCGGCTGGTCAGCGGGAGAGGTCGAGCAGTACTTC	TRBV5-1	TRBJ2-7	once	TRBD2
CAWSVRAGANVLTF	TGTGCCTGGAGTGTGAGGGCCGGGGCCAACGTCCTGACTTTC	TRBV30	TRBJ2-6	-	-
CASSGETKRGGTNEQFF	TGTGCCAGCAGTGGGGAGACTAAGCGGGGGGGCACGAATGAGCAGTTCTTC	TRBV25-1	TRBJ2-1	-	TRBD2
CASSISGRSSYEQYF	TGTGCCAGCAGCATTAGCGGGAGGAGCTCCTACGAGCAGTACTTC	TRBV11-3	TRBJ2-7	-	TRBD2
CASSVGSGETQYF	TGTGCCAGCAGTGTAGGTTCAGGGGAGACCCAGTACTTC	TRBV2	TRBJ2-5	-	-
CASSLTGSGTDTQYF	TGTGCCAGCAGCTTAACGGGAAGCGGCACAGATACGCAGTATTTT	TRBV11-2	TRBJ2-3	-	-
CASSLAGSGGYSSYEQYF	TGTGCCAGCAGCTTAGCTGGTAGCGGGGGTTACAGCTCCTACGAGCAGTACTTC	TRBV13	TRBJ2-7	-	TRBD2
CASSPVRNTEAFF	TGCGCCAGCAGCCCGGTCCGGAACACTGAAGCTTTCTTT	TRBV4-1	TRBJ1-1	once	-
CASSLSLNNEQFF	TGTGCCAGCAGCCTAAGCCTAAACAATGAGCAGTTCTTC	TRBV11-2	TRBJ2-1	-	-
CASSQDSQGFANTGELFF	TGTGCCAGCAGCCAAGACTCGCAGGGGTTCGCGAACACCGGGGAGCTGTTTTTT	TRBV14	TRBJ2-2	-	-
CASSRVASGTSSYEQYF	TGTGCCAGTAGCCGAGTGGCTAGCGGGACCAGCTCCTACGAGCAGTACTTC	TRBV19	TRBJ2-7	-	TRBD2
CASTRKTGGIGELFF	TGTGCCAGCACCCGGAAGACAGGGGGTATCGGGGAGCTGTTTTTT	TRBV6-5	TRBJ2-2	-	TRBD1
CALGNRGPTTNEKLFF	TGTGCCCTCGGTAACAGGGGGCCCACAACTAATGAAAAACTGTTTTTT	TRBV24-1	TRBJ1-4	-	TRBD1
CASSGDRDFVYF	TGTGCCAGCAGTGGGGACAGGGATTTTGTGTATTTT	TRBV25-1	TRBJ2-3	-	TRBD1
CASSQGGRGNQPQHF	TGTGCCAGCAGCCAAGGGGGACGAGGGAATCAGCCCCAGCATTTT	TRBV28	TRBJ1-5	-	-
CASSTPGQGNEKLFF	TGTGCCAGTAGTACCCCGGGACAGGGTAATGAAAAACTGTTTTTT	TRBV19	TRBJ1-4	-	TRBD1
CASGEPSDEQFF	TGTGCCAGCGGGGAGCCAAGCGATGAGCAGTTCTTC	TRBV2	TRBJ2-1	-	-
CATGAGSPRETQYF	TGTGCCACCGGAGCGGGTTCACCGAGGGAGACCCAGTACTTC	TRBV15	TRBJ2-5	-	-
CAWGTGFSPLHF	TGTGCCTGGGGGACGGGTTTCTCACCCCTCCACTTT	TRBV30	TRBJ1-6	once	-
CASSLNRVSNTQYF	TGTGCCAGCAGCTTAAACAGGGTCTCTAATACGCAGTATTTT	TRBV11-3	TRBJ2-3	-	-
CASTLYPGLVNEQFF	TGTGCCAGCACTCTCTACCCGGGACTAGTCAATGAGCAGTTCTTC	TRBV6-5	TRBJ2-1	-	TRBD2
CAWSGGALYEQYF	TGTGCCTGGAGTGGCGGGGCTCTCTACGAGCAGTACTTC	TRBV30	TRBJ2-7	-	-
CASSLVWDRVNEKLFF	TGTGCCAGCAGCTTAGTTTGGGACAGGGTTAATGAAAAACTGTTTTTT	TRBV7-9	TRBJ1-4	-	TRBD1
CSASRDSAYGYTF	TGCAGCGCTAGTCGGGACAGCGCCTATGGCTACACCTTC	TRBV29-1	TRBJ1-2	-	TRBD1
CASSYSVGGSEQYF	TGTGCCAGCAGTTACTCTGTAGGGGGATCCGAGCAGTACTTC	TRBV6-5	TRBJ2-7	-	-
CASSLQGANTGELFF	TGTGCCAGCAGCTTACAGGGGGCGAACACCGGGGAGCTGTTTTTT	TRBV7-2	TRBJ2-2	once	TRBD1
CASSEQTGGSQPQHF	TGTGCCAGCAGTGAGCAGACAGGGGGCAGCCAGCCCCAGCATTTT	TRBV6-1	TRBJ1-5	-	TRBD1
CASSLGLAGGPGNEQFF	TGTGCCAGCAGCTTGGGACTAGCGGGGGGGCCAGGCAATGAGCAGTTCTTC	TRBV5-6	TRBJ2-1	-	TRBD2